One T cell receptor beta chain is described in this entry. The CDR3 extends over 13 amino acids. The germline V gene has CDR1 LNHDA and CDR2 SQIVND (reference sequence). V dropped 6 bases and J dropped 6; count of bases not matched to a gene: 6. The data originate from a study of T cell changes during pregnancy in multiple sclerosis. Clones were sequenced by immunoSEQ multiplex PCR, and TCRdb holds only the in-frame ones, with some missing. The sample comprises 45,000 to 55,000 clones, about 92% of which are singletons, and about 0.6% rests with the top ten. The J gene is TRBJ2-7, the V gene TRBV19; 9 positions agree with TRBD1. This TCR was sampled from a female donor with multiple sclerosis, enrolled in a pregnancy study. Sequencing used CD4+ T cells from peripheral blood mononuclear cells, obtained after pregnancy. CDR3 region: CASSRDRDAEQYF. CDR3 bases: TGTGCCAGTAGCCGGGACAGGGATGCCGAGCAGTACTTC.